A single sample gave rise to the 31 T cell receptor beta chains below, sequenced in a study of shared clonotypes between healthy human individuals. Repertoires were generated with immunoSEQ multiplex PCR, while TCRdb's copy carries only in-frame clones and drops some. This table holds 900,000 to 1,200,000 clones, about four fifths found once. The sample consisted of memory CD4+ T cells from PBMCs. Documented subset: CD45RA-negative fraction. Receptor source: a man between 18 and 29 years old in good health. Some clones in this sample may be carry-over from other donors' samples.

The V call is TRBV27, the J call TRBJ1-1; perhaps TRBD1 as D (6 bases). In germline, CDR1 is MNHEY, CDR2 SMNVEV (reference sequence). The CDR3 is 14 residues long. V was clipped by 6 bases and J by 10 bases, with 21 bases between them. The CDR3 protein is CASRGGSRSGAAFF. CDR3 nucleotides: TGTGCCAGCAGGGGGGGCAGTCGCAGTGGGGCAGCTTTCTTT.

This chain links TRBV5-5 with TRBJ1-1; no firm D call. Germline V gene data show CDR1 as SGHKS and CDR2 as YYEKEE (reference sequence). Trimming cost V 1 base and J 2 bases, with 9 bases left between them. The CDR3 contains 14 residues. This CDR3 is CASSLYRTNTEAFF. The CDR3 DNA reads TGTGCCAGCAGCTTGTACAGAACCAACACTGAAGCTTTCTTT.

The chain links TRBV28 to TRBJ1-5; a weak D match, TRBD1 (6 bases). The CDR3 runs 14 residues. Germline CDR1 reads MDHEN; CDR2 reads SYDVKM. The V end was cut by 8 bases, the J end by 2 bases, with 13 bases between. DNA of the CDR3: TGTGCCAGCGCGGGGGGGGCAGGCAATCAGCCCCAGCATTTT. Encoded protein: CASAGGAGNQPQHF.

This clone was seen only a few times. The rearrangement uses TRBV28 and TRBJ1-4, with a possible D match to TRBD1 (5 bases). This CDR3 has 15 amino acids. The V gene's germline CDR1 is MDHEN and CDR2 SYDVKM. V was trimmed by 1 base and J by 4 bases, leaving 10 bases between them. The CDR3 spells CASSLLGRYNEKLFF. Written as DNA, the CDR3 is TGTGCCAGCAGTTTATTGGGACGGTATAATGAAAAACTGTTTTTT.

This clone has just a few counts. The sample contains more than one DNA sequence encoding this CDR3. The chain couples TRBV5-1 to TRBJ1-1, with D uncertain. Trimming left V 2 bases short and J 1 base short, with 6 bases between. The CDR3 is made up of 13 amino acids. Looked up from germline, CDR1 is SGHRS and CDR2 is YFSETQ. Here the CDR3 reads CASSFRGNTEAFF. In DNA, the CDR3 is TGCGCCAGCAGCTTTCGGGGGAACACTGAAGCTTTCTTT.

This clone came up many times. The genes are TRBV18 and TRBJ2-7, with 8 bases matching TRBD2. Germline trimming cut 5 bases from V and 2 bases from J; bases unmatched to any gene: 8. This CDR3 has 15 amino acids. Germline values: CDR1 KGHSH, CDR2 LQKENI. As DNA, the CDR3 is TGTGCCAGCTCAGAACGATTCGGGGGGGCCTACGAGCAGTACTTC. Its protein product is CASSERFGGAYEQYF.

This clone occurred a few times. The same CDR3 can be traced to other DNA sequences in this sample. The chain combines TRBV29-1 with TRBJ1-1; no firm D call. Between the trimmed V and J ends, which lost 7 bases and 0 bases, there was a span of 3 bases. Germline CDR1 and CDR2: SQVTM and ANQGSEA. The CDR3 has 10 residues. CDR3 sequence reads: CSGLNTEAFF. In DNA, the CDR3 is TGCAGCGGACTGAACACTGAAGCTTTCTTT.

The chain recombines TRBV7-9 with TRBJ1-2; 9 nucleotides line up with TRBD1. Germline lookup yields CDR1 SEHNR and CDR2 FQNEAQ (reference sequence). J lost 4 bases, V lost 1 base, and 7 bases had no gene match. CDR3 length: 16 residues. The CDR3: CASSLGGTGKVYGYTF. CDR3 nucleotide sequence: TGTGCCAGCAGCTTAGGAGGGACAGGGAAGGTCTATGGCTACACCTTC.

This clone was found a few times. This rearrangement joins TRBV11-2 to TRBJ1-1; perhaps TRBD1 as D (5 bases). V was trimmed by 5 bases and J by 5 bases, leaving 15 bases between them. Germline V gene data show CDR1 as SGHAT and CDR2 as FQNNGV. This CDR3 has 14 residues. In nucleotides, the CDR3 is TGTGCCAGCAGCCTCTTAAGGGGCGGAACTGAAGCTTTCTTT. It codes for CASSLLRGGTEAFF. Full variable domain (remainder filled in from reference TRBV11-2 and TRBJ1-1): EAGVAQSPRYKIIEKRQSVAFWCNPISGHATLYWYQQILGQGPKLLIQFQNNGVVDDSQLPKDRFSAERLKGVDSTLKIQPAKLEDSAVYLCASSLLRGGTEAFFGQGTRLTVV.

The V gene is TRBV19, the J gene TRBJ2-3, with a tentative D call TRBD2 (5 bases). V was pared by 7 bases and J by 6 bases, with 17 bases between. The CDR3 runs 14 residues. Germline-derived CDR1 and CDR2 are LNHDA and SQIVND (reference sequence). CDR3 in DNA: TGTGCCAGTAAGTTGGCTAGCTATAGGGATACGCAGTATTTT. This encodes CASKLASYRDTQYF. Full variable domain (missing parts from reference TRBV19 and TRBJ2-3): DGGITQSPKYLFRKEGQNVTLSCEQNLNHDAMYWYRQDPGQGLRLIYYSQIVNDFQKGDIAEGYSVSREKKESFPLTVTSAQKNPTAFYLCASKLASYRDTQYFGPGTRLTVL.

This CDR3 is CATSRDGNAASTDTQYF. The CDR3 bases are TGTGCCACCAGCAGAGACGGGAACGCCGCAAGCACAGATACGCAGTATTTT. The chain combines TRBV15 with TRBJ2-3; possibly TRBD2 for D (5 bases). CDR3 length: 17 residues. The germline CDR1 and CDR2 sequences are LNHNV and YYDKDF (reference sequence). V was trimmed by 0 bases and J by 0 bases, leaving 13 bases between them. Combining the CDR3 with reference TRBV15 and TRBJ2-3 gives the whole variable domain DAMVIQNPRYQVTQFGKPVTLSCSQTLNHNVMYWYQQKSSQAPKLLFHYYDKDFNNEADTPDNFQSRRPNTSFCFLDIRSPGLGDTAMYLCATSRDGNAASTDTQYFGPGTRLTVL.

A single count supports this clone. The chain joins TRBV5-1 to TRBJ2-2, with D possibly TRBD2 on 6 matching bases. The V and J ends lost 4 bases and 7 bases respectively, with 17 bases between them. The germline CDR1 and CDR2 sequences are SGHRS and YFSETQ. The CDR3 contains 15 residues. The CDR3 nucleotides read TGCGCCAGCAGCCCCGCGGCGGGAACCAACGGGGAGCTGTTTTTT. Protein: CASSPAAGTNGELFF.

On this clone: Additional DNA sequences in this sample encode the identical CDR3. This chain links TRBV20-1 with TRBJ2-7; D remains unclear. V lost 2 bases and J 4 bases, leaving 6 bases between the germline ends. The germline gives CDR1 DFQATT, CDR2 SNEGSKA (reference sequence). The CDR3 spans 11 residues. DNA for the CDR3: TGCAGTGCTAGAACAGCGTACGAGCAGTACTTC. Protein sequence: CSARTAYEQYF.

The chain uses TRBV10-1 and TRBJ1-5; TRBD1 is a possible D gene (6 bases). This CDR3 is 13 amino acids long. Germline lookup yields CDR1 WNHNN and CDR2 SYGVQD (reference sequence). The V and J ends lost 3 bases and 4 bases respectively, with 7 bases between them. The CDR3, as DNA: TGCGCCAGCAGTGAAGGGACAAATCAGCCCCAGCATTTT. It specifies CASSEGTNQPQHF.

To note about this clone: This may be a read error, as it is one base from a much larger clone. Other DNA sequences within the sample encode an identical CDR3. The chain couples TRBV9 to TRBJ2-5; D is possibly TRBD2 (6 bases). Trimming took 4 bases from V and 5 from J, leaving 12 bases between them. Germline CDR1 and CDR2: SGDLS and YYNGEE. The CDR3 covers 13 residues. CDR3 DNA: TGTGCCAGCAGCCCCCGTGGAGGGGAGACCCAGTACTTC. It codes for CASSPRGGETQYF.

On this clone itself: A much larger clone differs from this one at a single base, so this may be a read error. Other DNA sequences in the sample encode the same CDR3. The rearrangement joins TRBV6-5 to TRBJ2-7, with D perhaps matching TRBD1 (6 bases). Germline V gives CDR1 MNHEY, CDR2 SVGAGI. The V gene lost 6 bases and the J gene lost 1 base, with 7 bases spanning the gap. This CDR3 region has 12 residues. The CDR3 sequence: CASRQGSYEQYF. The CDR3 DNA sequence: TGTGCCAGCAGACAGGGTTCCTACGAGCAGTACTTC.

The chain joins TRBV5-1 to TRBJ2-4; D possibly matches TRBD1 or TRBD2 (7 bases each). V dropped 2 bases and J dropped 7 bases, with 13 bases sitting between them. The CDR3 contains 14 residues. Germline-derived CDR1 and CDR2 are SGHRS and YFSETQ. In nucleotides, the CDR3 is TGCGCCAGCAGCTTAGGTCAGGGGGGGAACATTCAGTACTTC. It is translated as CASSLGQGGNIQYF.

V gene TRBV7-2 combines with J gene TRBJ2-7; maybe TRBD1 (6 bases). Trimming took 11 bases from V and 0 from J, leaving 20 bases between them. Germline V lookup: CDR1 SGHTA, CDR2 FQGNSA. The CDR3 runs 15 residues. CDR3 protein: CASAARTAYSYEQYF. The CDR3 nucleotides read TGTGCCTCCGCCGCCCGGACAGCATACTCCTACGAGCAGTACTTC.

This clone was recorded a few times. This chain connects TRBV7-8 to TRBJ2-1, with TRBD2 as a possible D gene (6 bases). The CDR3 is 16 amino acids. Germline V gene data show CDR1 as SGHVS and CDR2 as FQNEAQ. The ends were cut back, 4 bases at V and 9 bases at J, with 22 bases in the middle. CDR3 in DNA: TGTGCCAGCAGCTCATGGGGCGGGAACGGCCGGATTGAGCAGTTCTTC. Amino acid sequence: CASSSWGGNGRIEQFF.

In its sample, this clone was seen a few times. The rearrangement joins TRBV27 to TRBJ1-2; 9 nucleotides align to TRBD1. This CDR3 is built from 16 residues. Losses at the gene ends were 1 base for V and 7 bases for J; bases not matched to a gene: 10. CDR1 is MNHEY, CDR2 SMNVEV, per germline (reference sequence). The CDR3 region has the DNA TGTGCCAGCAGTTTATTGGCCGGGACAGGGAACGGTGGCTACACCTTC. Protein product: CASSLLAGTGNGGYTF.

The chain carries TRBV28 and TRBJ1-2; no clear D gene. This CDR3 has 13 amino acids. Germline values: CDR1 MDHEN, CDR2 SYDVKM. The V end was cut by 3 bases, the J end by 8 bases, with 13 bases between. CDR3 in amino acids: CASSLSLGDGYTF. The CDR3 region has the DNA TGTGCCAGCAGTTTGTCCCTCGGTGACGGCTACACCTTC.

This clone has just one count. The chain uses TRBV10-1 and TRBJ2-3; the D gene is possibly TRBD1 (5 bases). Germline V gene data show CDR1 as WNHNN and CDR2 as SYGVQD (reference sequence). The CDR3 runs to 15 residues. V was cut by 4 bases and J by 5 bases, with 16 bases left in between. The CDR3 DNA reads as TGCGCCAGCAGTGGAGTAGGGGATGCCCGAGATACGCAGTATTTT. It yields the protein CASSGVGDARDTQYF.

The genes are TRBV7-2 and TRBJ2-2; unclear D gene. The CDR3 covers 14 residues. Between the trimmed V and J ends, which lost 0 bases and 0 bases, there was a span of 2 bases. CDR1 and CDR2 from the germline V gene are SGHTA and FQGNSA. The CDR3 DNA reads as TGTGCCAGCAGCTTAGCGGCGAACACCGGGGAGCTGTTTTTT. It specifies CASSLAANTGELFF.

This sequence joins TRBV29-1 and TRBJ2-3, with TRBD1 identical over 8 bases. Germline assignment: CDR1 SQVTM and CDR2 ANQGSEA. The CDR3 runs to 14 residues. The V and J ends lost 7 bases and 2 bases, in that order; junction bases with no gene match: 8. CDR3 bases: TGCAGCGGCATGGACAGGGCTTCCACAGATACGCAGTATTTT. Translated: CSGMDRASTDTQYF.

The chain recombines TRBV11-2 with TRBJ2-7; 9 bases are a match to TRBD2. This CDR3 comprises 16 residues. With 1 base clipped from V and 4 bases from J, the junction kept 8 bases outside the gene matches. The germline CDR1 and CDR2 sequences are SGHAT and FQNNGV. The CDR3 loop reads CASSLGRDSGGYEQYF. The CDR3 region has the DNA TGTGCCAGCAGCTTAGGACGCGACAGCGGGGGGTACGAGCAGTACTTC. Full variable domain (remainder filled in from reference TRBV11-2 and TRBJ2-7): EAGVAQSPRYKIIEKRQSVAFWCNPISGHATLYWYQQILGQGPKLLIQFQNNGVVDDSQLPKDRFSAERLKGVDSTLKIQPAKLEDSAVYLCASSLGRDSGGYEQYFGPGTRLTVT.

The CDR3 sequence: CASSLRGSNNEQFF. The CDR3 DNA follows: TGTGCCAGCAGCTTACGAGGCAGTAACAATGAGCAGTTCTTC. V gene TRBV11-3 combines with J gene TRBJ2-1; D ambiguous. The CDR3 runs to 14 residues. Germline-derived CDR1 and CDR2 are SGHNT and YENEEA. Trimming left V 2 bases short and J 5 bases short, with 10 bases between.

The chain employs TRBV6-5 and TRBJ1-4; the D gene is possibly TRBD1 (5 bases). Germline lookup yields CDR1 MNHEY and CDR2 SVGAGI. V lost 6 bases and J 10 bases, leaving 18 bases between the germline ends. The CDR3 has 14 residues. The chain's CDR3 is CASSEGGRRGKLFF. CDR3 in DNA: TGTGCCAGCAGCGAGGGAGGGCGAAGGGGAAAACTGTTTTTT.

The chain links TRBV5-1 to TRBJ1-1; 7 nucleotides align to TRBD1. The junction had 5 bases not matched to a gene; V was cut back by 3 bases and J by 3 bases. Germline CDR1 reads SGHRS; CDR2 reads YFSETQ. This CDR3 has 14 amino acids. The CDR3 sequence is CASSSGQYDTEAFF. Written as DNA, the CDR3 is TGCGCCAGCAGCTCGGGACAGTACGACACTGAAGCTTTCTTT.

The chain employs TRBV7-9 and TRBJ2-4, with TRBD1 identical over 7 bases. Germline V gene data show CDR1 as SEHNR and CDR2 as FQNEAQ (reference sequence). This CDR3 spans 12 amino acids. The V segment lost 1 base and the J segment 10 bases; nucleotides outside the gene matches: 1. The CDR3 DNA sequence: TGTGCCAGCAGCTTAGGGACAGGAATTCAGTACTTC. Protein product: CASSLGTGIQYF.

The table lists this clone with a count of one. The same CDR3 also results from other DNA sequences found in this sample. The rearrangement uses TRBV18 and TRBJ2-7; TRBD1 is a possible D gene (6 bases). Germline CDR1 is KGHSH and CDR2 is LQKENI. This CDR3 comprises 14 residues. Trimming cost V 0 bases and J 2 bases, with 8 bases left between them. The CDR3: CASSPPGQPYEQYF. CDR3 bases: TGTGCCAGCTCACCACCCGGACAGCCCTACGAGCAGTACTTC.

CDR3 nucleotide sequence: TGCGCCAGCAGCCAACAGGGAGGTTCCTACAATGAGCAGTTCTTC. Its translation is CASSQQGGSYNEQFF. This chain links TRBV5-1 with TRBJ2-1, with D perhaps TRBD1 or TRBD2 (6 bases each). The germline CDR1 and CDR2 sequences are SGHRS and YFSETQ. This CDR3 spans 15 amino acids. The germline V and J ends were trimmed by 4 bases and 1 base, with 12 bases remaining between them.